These 29 T cell receptor beta chains were sequenced from one sample in a study of OX40 agonist ivuxolimab in advanced cancers. Using immunoSEQ multiplex PCR, the repertoire was profiled, and TCRdb retains in-frame clones only, with some absent. The table shows 60,000 or so clones, with about nine tenths occurring only once. Source: CD4+ or CD8+ T cells sorted from blood, taken in a trial of the OX40 agonist ivuxolimab. Receptor source: an adult with an advanced solid tumor such as melanoma, head and neck, liver or kidney cancer.

Regarding this clone: One junction end disagrees with the germline gene, perhaps due to a read error. CDR3 bases: TGTGCCACCAGCTGGTTCCAGGGGGAAGAGACCCAGTACTTC. Its protein product is CATSWFQGEETQYF. This chain uses TRBV11-2 with TRBJ2-5; 7 positions match TRBD1. In germline, CDR1 is SGHAT, CDR2 FQNNGV. The CDR3 consists of 14 residues.

The chain employs TRBV4-3 and TRBJ2-3, with D possibly matching TRBD2 (6 bases). V dropped 2 bases and J dropped 6 bases, with 15 bases sitting between them. Germline V gene sequence: CDR1 LGHNA, CDR2 YSLEER. The CDR3 covers 15 residues. The chain's CDR3 is CASSQFKLASDTQYF. The DNA for the CDR3 is TGCGCCAGCAGCCAATTCAAACTAGCTTCGGATACGCAGTATTTT.

The genes are TRBV6-6 and TRBJ2-1, with D uncertain. The germline V gene encodes CDR1 MNHNY and CDR2 SVGAGI (reference sequence). V was clipped by 3 bases and J by 8 bases, with 5 bases between them. The CDR3 is 11 residues long. The CDR3 sequence: CASSYAYEQFF. Here the CDR3 DNA reads TGTGCCAGCAGTTATGCGTATGAGCAGTTCTTC.

This clone was seen a single time. J is TRBJ2-1 and V is TRBV2; 8 bases fit TRBD2. The trim removed 3 bases at V and 3 bases at J, leaving 7 bases unmatched. Germline V lookup: CDR1 SNHLY, CDR2 FYNNEI. CDR3 size: 16 residues. The CDR3 bases are TGTGCCAGCAGTGAGGGCGTACTAGCGGACTACAATGAGCAGTTCTTC. This translates into CASSEGVLADYNEQFF.

This chain links TRBV19 with TRBJ1-1; TRBD1 matches 7 bases. Per germline, CDR1 LNHDA and CDR2 SQIVND (reference sequence). The CDR3 has 13 amino acids. With 5 bases clipped from V and 4 bases from J, the junction kept 4 bases outside the gene matches. The CDR3 DNA is TGTGCCAGTAGTCTGACAGGGTTCACTGAAGCTTTCTTT. Protein: CASSLTGFTEAFF.

V and J are TRBV4-3 and TRBJ2-1; TRBD2 is a possible D gene (7 bases). This CDR3 spans 15 amino acids. V was trimmed by 0 bases and J by 6 bases, leaving 12 bases between them. Looked up from germline, CDR1 is LGHNA and CDR2 is YSLEER. The CDR3: CASSQDMGGANEQFF. Written as DNA, the CDR3 is TGCGCCAGCAGCCAAGATATGGGGGGGGCCAATGAGCAGTTCTTC.

This chain joins TRBV28 and TRBJ2-5, with D tentatively TRBD1 (6 bases). The CDR3 has 15 residues. V was shortened by 6 bases and J by 5 bases, with 19 bases between the two germline ends. Germline CDR1 is MDHEN and CDR2 is SYDVKM. CDR3 amino acids: CASSYLDSLEETQYF. The CDR3 DNA reads as TGTGCCAGCAGCTACTTGGACAGTCTGGAGGAGACCCAGTACTTC.

The chain carries TRBV30 and TRBJ2-1; D unresolved. This CDR3 is 12 amino acids long. Trimming took off 5 bases at V and 8 bases at J, with 13 bases between the two ends. CDR1 and CDR2 (germline): GTSNPN, SVGIG (reference sequence). CDR3 coding DNA: TGTGCCTGGGACATTAGACGGTATGAGCAGTTCTTC. Amino acids: CAWDIRRYEQFF.

The J gene is TRBJ2-1, the V gene TRBV28; perhaps TRBD2 as D (6 bases). This CDR3 is built from 17 residues. V lost 8 bases to trimming and J lost 2 bases, with 22 bases between them. Germline CDR1 reads MDHEN; CDR2 reads SYDVKM. The DNA for the CDR3 is TGTGCCAGCTACAGACGCAAAAGTAGCGGTGCCTACAATGAGCAGTTCTTC. Translated, it gives CASYRRKSSGAYNEQFF.

This clone has a single count. The V gene is TRBV11-1, the J gene TRBJ2-3; 7 nucleotides agree with TRBD2. Looked up from germline, CDR1 is SGHAT and CDR2 is FQDESV (reference sequence). The CDR3 spans 14 residues. With V trimmed by 3 bases and J by 1 base, 1 base remained unmatched. The CDR3 DNA sequence: TGTGCCAGCAGCTTCAGCGGGGGCACAGATACGCAGTATTTT. It is translated as CASSFSGGTDTQYF.

This chain's CDR3 is CASSPRVTNPGELFF. Written as DNA, the CDR3 is TGTGCCAGCAGCCCACGGGTGACAAATCCGGGGGAGCTGTTTTTT. The rearrangement links TRBV7-3 to TRBJ2-2; no definite D call. Between the trimmed V and J ends, which lost 5 bases and 8 bases, there was a span of 18 bases. Germline assignment: CDR1 SGHTA and CDR2 FQGTGA. This CDR3 region has 15 residues.

This chain links TRBV28 with TRBJ2-3; D is possibly TRBD1 (5 bases). Germline V gene data show CDR1 as MDHEN and CDR2 as SYDVKM. Trimming took off 10 bases at V and 2 bases at J, with 13 bases between the two ends. This CDR3 spans 13 amino acids. CDR3 sequence: CATTPRDTDTQYF. The CDR3 DNA reads as TGTGCCACCACCCCCAGGGACACAGATACGCAGTATTTT.

The genes are TRBV5-4 and TRBJ1-3; no reliable D call. V lost 3 bases to trimming and J lost 0 bases, with 10 bases between them. Germline assignment: CDR1 SGHNT and CDR2 YYREEE (reference sequence). The CDR3 has 15 amino acids. CDR3 sequence: CASSYRPGSGNTIYF. The DNA for the CDR3 is TGTGCCAGCAGCTACAGACCTGGCTCTGGAAACACCATATATTTT.

CDR3 nucleotide sequence: TGCGCCAGCAGCCAAGAGAGGGGGCTAGCGGTTAATGAGCAGTTCTTC. As protein: CASSQERGLAVNEQFF. The gene calls are TRBV4-3 and TRBJ2-1; the D call may be TRBD1 or TRBD2 (7 bases each). The V end was cut by 0 bases, the J end by 7 bases, with 16 bases between. This CDR3 is built from 16 residues. Germline V gene data show CDR1 as LGHNA and CDR2 as YSLEER.

V and J are TRBV25-1 and TRBJ2-2, with D perhaps given as TRBD1 or TRBD2 (5 bases each). Germline V gene data show CDR1 as MGHDK and CDR2 as SYGVNS. There are 14 residues in the CDR3. V gave up 4 bases and J gave up 4 bases, with 10 bases separating them. CDR3 DNA: TGTGCCAGCAGTGTAGGGGAGAGCACCGGGGAGCTGTTTTTT. Translating it yields CASSVGESTGELFF. Full variable domain (outside the CDR3, taken from reference TRBV25-1 and TRBJ2-2): EADIYQTPRYLVIGTGKKITLECSQTMGHDKMYWYQQDPGMELHLIHYSYGVNSTEKGDLSSESTVSRIRTEHFPLTLESARPSHTSQYLCASSVGESTGELFFGEGSRLTVL.

The V call is TRBV4-1, the J call TRBJ2-1, with 7 bases lining up with TRBD2. There are 14 residues in the CDR3. With 0 bases clipped from V and 8 bases from J, the junction kept 4 bases outside the gene matches. Germline V gene lookup returns CDR1 MGHRA and CDR2 YSYEKL. The CDR3 region has the DNA TGCGCCAGCAGCCAAGACCCACGGGGGGATGAGCAGTTCTTC. Its protein product is CASSQDPRGDEQFF.

The chain couples TRBV5-4 to TRBJ2-1; 7 nucleotides line up with TRBD2. The CDR3 is 15 amino acids. CDR1 and CDR2 (germline): SGHNT, YYREEE (reference sequence). Losses at the gene ends were 4 bases for V and 6 bases for J; bases not matched to a gene: 10. Written as DNA, the CDR3 is TGTGCCAGCAGCCAGGCGGGAGTTTTTATCAATGAGCAGTTCTTC. This codes for CASSQAGVFINEQFF.

This sequence joins TRBV6-6 and TRBJ2-1; TRBD1 matches at 9 bases. This CDR3 spans 16 amino acids. J lost 6 bases, V lost 2 bases, and 8 bases had no gene match. Germline V gives CDR1 MNHNY, CDR2 SVGAGI (reference sequence). For the CDR3, the DNA is TGTGCCAGCAGTTACCCTGGACAGGGGAAGGGCAATGAGCAGTTCTTC. Protein sequence: CASSYPGQGKGNEQFF.

This clone was detected only once. The chain uses TRBV19 and TRBJ2-3; D uncertain. Germline-derived CDR1 and CDR2 are LNHDA and SQIVND (reference sequence). V shed 2 bases and J shed 6 bases, with 12 bases lying between them. The CDR3 has 14 amino acids. The CDR3 DNA sequence: TGTGCCAGTAGTATACGACACAGCTCCGATACGCAGTATTTT. This sequence encodes CASSIRHSSDTQYF.

This clone appeared a single time. V is TRBV6-6 and J is TRBJ2-7; D gene uncertain. V lost 0 bases, J lost 0 bases, and 12 bases lay in between. Germline lookup yields CDR1 MNHNY and CDR2 SVGAGI (reference sequence). The CDR3 consists of 16 residues. This CDR3 is CASSYSGSASSYEQYF. Written as DNA, the CDR3 is TGTGCCAGCAGTTACTCGGGAAGCGCGAGCTCCTACGAGCAGTACTTC.

The V and J genes are TRBV11-2 and TRBJ2-7, with unresolved D. The germline V gene encodes CDR1 SGHAT and CDR2 FQNNGV. V was clipped by 1 base and J by 7 bases, with 11 bases between them. The CDR3 has 13 amino acids. The CDR3 loop is CASSLATWGEQYV. In DNA form, the CDR3 reads TGTGCCAGCAGCTTAGCTACTTGGGGAGAGCAGTACGTC.

The V gene is TRBV25-1, the J gene TRBJ1-5, with TRBD1 matching over 7 bases. This CDR3 spans 15 amino acids. V dropped 4 bases and J dropped 4; count of bases not matched to a gene: 7. Germline V gene sequence: CDR1 MGHDK, CDR2 SYGVNS. The CDR3 DNA reads as TGTGCCAGCAGTGCCCAGGGGACAGTTAATCAGCCCCAGCATTTT. Residues: CASSAQGTVNQPQHF.

J is TRBJ1-1 and V is TRBV6-4, with unresolved D. Germline loops: CDR1 MRHNA, CDR2 SNTAGT. This CDR3 region has 13 residues. The V and J ends lost 3 bases and 4 bases respectively, with 9 bases between them. This CDR3 is CASSEESRTEAFF. The CDR3 nucleotides are TGTGCCAGCAGTGAGGAGAGTCGCACTGAAGCTTTCTTT.

The V and J genes are TRBV27 and TRBJ1-5; a possible D gene is TRBD1 (6 bases). The CDR3 spans 15 residues. The V end lost 2 bases, the J end lost 1 base, and 9 bases lay between the germline ends. Looked up from germline, CDR1 is MNHEY and CDR2 is SMNVEV (reference sequence). CDR3 nucleotides: TGTGCCAGCAGTTTAGGAGGGGGGAGCAATCAGCCCCAGCATTTT. Translated, it gives CASSLGGGSNQPQHF.

This clone came up once. V and J are TRBV28 and TRBJ1-2; D is uncertain. The germline CDR1 and CDR2 sequences are MDHEN and SYDVKM. Trimming stripped 3 bases from V and 3 bases from J, with 8 bases between. The length of the CDR3 is 13 residues. The CDR3 DNA follows: TGTGCCAGCAGTTTCCCCGGGGACTATGGCTACACCTTC. Protein product: CASSFPGDYGYTF.

This chain connects TRBV30 to TRBJ1-1, with 7 nucleotides matching TRBD1. This CDR3 is 14 amino acids long. The germline V gene has CDR1 GTSNPN and CDR2 SVGIG (reference sequence). J was trimmed by 0 bases and V by 8 bases; bases with no gene match: 9. CDR3 nucleotide sequence: TGTGCCGGAGGACAGGAAAACATGAACACTGAAGCTTTCTTT. Translation: CAGGQENMNTEAFF.

The chain combines TRBV4-3 with TRBJ2-1; a possible D gene is TRBD1 (6 bases). Trimming took 4 bases from V and 5 from J, leaving 9 bases between them. There are 13 residues in the CDR3. The germline gives CDR1 LGHNA, CDR2 YSLEER. DNA of the CDR3: TGCGCCAGCAGCCCGGACAGAAACAATGAGCAGTTCTTC. This translates into CASSPDRNNEQFF.

This chain links TRBV4-2 with TRBJ2-1, with 7 bases aligning to TRBD2. The CDR3 spans 15 residues. Trimming removed 3 bases from V and 2 bases from J; junction bases left unmatched: 4. Germline-derived CDR1 and CDR2 are LGHNA and YNFKEQ. The CDR3 reads CASSHSSGAYNEQFF. Written as DNA, the CDR3 is TGTGCCAGCAGCCACTCTAGCGGAGCCTACAATGAGCAGTTCTTC.

A single count supports this clone. The CDR3 DNA follows: TGCACCTTTCAGTACGGGGGCAGTAGCCAGCCCCAGCATTTT. Translated, it gives CTFQYGGSSQPQHF. The V call is TRBV1, the J call TRBJ1-5. TRBV1 is marked as a pseudogene. This CDR3 is built from 14 residues.